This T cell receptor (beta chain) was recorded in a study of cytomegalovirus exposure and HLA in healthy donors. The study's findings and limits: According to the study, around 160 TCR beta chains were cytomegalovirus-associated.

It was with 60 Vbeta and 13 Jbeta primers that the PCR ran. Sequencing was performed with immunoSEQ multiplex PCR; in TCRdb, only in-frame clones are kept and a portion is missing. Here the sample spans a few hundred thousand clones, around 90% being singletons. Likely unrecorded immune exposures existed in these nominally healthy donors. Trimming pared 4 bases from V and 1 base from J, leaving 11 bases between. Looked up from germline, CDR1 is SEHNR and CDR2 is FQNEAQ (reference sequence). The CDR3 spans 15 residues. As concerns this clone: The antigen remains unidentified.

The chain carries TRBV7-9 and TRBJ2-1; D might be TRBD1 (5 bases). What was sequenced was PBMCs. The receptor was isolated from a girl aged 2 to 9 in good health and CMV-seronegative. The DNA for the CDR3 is TGTGCCAGCAGCTGGGGCGGTCTTTCCTACAATGAGCAGTTCTTC. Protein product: CASSWGGLSYNEQFF.